A selection of T cell receptor beta chains follows, all from one sample in a study of shared clonotypes between healthy human individuals. The method was immunoSEQ multiplex PCR; TCRdb's version includes in-frame clones alone and lacks a portion of them. The sample holds over a million clones, approximately 76% seen once. Sequencing was carried out using memory CD4+ T cells sorted from blood. These receptors originate from a man aged 18 to 35 in good health. Both conserved end residues are part of each CDR3. Each record gives: D gene, clone size, V gene, J gene, CDR3 DNA, CDR3 protein. A D gene is named only where the DNA matches it firmly. A clone size is listed for some rows: how often the clone was seen (once, few, many), or a class if it is expanded.

>NA|NA|TRBV10-2|TRBJ1-5
TGCGCCAGCACGGACCGCTCAAATCAGCCCCAGCATTTT
CASTDRSNQPQHF
>NA|NA|TRBV29-1|TRBJ1-2
TGCAGCGTTGAAGGGGCAGGATACTATGGCTACACCTTC
CSVEGAGYYGYTF
>NA|NA|TRBV28|TRBJ1-4
TGTGCCAGCAGTTCCGGAGCTAATGAAAAACTGTTTTTT
CASSSGANEKLFF
>NA|NA|TRBV11-2|TRBJ1-2
TGTGCCAGCAGCTTAGAGGGAAAAACTAACTATGGCTACACCTTC
CASSLEGKTNYGYTF
>TRBD2|NA|TRBV5-8|TRBJ2-4
TGTGCCAGCAGCCCGAAGGGACTAGCAAAAAACATTCAGTACTTC
CASSPKGLAKNIQYF
>TRBD2|NA|TRBV19|TRBJ2-3
TGTGCCAGTAGTAGCCGGACTAGCGGTCTCACAGATACGCAGTATTTT
CASSSRTSGLTDTQYF
>NA|NA|TRBV7-9|TRBJ1-1
TGTGCCAGCAGCTTAGTGGGATTCAGGGGTATGGAGACTGAAGCTTTCTTT
CASSLVGFRGMETEAFF
>TRBD2|NA|TRBV7-2|TRBJ2-7
TGTGCCAGCAGCCCCCTACGGCGGGAGGGGGGAGAGCAGTACTTC
CASSPLRREGGEQYF
>TRBD1|NA|TRBV27|TRBJ1-4
TGTGCCAGCAGGCAGGGGGCGCGTGAAAAACTGTTTTTT
CASRQGAREKLFF
>TRBD2|many|TRBV7-6|TRBJ2-1
TGTGCCAGCAGCTCCGGGACTAGCGGGAGGATGGAGCAGTTCTTC
CASSSGTSGRMEQFF
>NA|once|TRBV10-3|TRBJ2-7
TGTGCCATCAGTCTGGACATCTCCTACGAGCAGTACTTC
CAISLDISYEQYF
>NA|NA|TRBV7-2|TRBJ2-1
TGTGCCAGCAGGGAGCGGGCGTTCGACTACAATGAGCAGTTCTTC
CASRERAFDYNEQFF
>NA|NA|TRBV11-3|TRBJ1-3
TGTGCCAGCAGCTCCAGGGGTTCTGGAAACACCATATATTTT
CASSSRGSGNTIYF
>TRBD2|NA|TRBV7-7|TRBJ2-2
TGTGCTAGCAGTCCGGGACTAGCGTCGACCGGGGAGCTGTTTTTT
CASSPGLASTGELFF
>NA|NA|TRBV7-9|TRBJ2-3
TGTGCCAGCAGCGAAAGCACAGATACGCAGTATTTT
CASSESTDTQYF
>NA|NA|TRBV10-3|TRBJ2-2
TGTGCCATCATGGGGGCCGGTGGCGGGGAGCTGTTTTTT
CAIMGAGGGELFF
>NA|NA|TRBV18|TRBJ1-2
TGTGCCAGCTCACAGTCCTCGGCTAACTATGGCTACACCTTC
CASSQSSANYGYTF
>NA|NA|TRBV30|TRBJ1-1
TGTGCCTGGAGTGCCCAATCAGTGAACACTGAAGCTTTCTTT
CAWSAQSVNTEAFF
>TRBD1|NA|TRBV28|TRBJ1-4
TGTGCCAGCAGTTTTCGTAGTTGGACAGGGGGAAGAGAAAAACTGTTTTTT
CASSFRSWTGGREKLFF
>NA|NA|TRBV7-9|TRBJ1-4
TGTGCCAGCAGCTCAGCCCCCGCAGGGGCTTCTACAACTAATGAAAAACTGTTTTTT
CASSSAPAGASTTNEKLFF
>TRBD1|NA|TRBV9|TRBJ2-5
TGTGCCAGCAGCGTAGAGGGGACAGGGAGAGAGACCCAGTACTTC
CASSVEGTGRETQYF
>NA|NA|TRBV6-6|TRBJ1-5
TGTGCCAGCAGTTACTCCACGATAACTTCGGATCAGCCCCAGCATTTT
CASSYSTITSDQPQHF
>TRBD1|NA|TRBV29-1|TRBJ1-5
TGCAGCGCCGGACAGGGGGGCAATCAGCCCCAGCATTTT
CSAGQGGNQPQHF
>NA|few|TRBV18|TRBJ1-1
TGTGCCAGCTCACCCGCAGGTTCCATGAACACTGAAGCTTTCTTT
CASSPAGSMNTEAFF
>TRBD1|once|TRBV19|TRBJ2-7
TGTGCCAGTAGTCCAAGGGGACAGACGGTCTACGAGCAGTACTTC
CASSPRGQTVYEQYF
>TRBD1|NA|TRBV18|TRBJ1-5
TGTGCCAGCTCTCCCACCGGGGACAGGGAAGGGTATCAGCCCCAGCATTTT
CASSPTGDREGYQPQHF
>NA|once|TRBV2|TRBJ1-1
TGTGCCAGCAGGGGTCAGGCAAACACTGAAGCTTTCTTT
CASRGQANTEAFF
>NA|once|TRBV15|TRBJ2-4
TGTGCCACCGGGCAAGGGGGGATAGGCAAAAACATTCAGTACTTC
CATGQGGIGKNIQYF
>NA|NA|TRBV30|TRBJ1-1
TGTGCCTGGAGTGTAGGGCAGCCGGGCACTGAAGCTTTCTTT
CAWSVGQPGTEAFF
>NA|NA|TRBV11-2|TRBJ2-7
TGTGCCAGCAGCTTAATGACAGGCCCCTACGAGCAGTACTTC
CASSLMTGPYEQYF
>TRBD1|many|TRBV5-1|TRBJ1-2
TGCGCCAGCAGCTTGGGGGACAGCGTGAACTATGGCTACACCTTC
CASSLGDSVNYGYTF
>NA|NA|TRBV9|TRBJ2-5
TGTGCCAGCACCCCTAGCACCACGCAACAAGAGACCCAGTACTTC
CASTPSTTQQETQYF
>NA|NA|TRBV19|TRBJ1-2
TGTGCCACCACGGGCCAGGGACGGACGGATGGCTACACCTTC
CATTGQGRTDGYTF
>NA|NA|TRBV7-2|TRBJ2-3
TGTGCCAGCAGCTTAGCAGGGACCTGGGGCACAGATACGCAGTATTTT
CASSLAGTWGTDTQYF
>NA|NA|TRBV4-3|TRBJ2-1
TGCGCCAGCAGCCAAGAGGGCAGATCAGGTGAGCAGTTCTTC
CASSQEGRSGEQFF
>TRBD2|NA|TRBV28|TRBJ2-1
TGTGCCAGCAGTACGGCTAGCGGGGGGAGGAATGAGCAGTTCTTC
CASSTASGGRNEQFF
>NA|NA|TRBV18|TRBJ1-1
TGTGCCAGCTCACCAGGGGAGGGAACGGTCACTGAAGCTTTCTTT
CASSPGEGTVTEAFF
>NA|NA|TRBV19|TRBJ1-2
TGTGCCAGTAGTGCCCCCCGGAACTATGGCTACACCTTC
CASSAPRNYGYTF
>NA|NA|TRBV7-2|TRBJ2-1
TGTGCCAGCAGCTTATCGGGTCCTGAACTAGTTCAAGAGCAGTTCTTC
CASSLSGPELVQEQFF
>TRBD1|NA|TRBV28|TRBJ1-6
TGTGCCAGCAGTAGACCGGGGACAGCGGCGTTTCCCCTCCACTTT
CASSRPGTAAFPLHF
>TRBD1|NA|TRBV6-1|TRBJ1-5
TGTGCCAGCAGGGGGACAGGGACCTTCGATCAGCCCCAGCATTTT
CASRGTGTFDQPQHF
>TRBD1|NA|TRBV5-6|TRBJ1-1
TGTGCCAGCAGCCCGGAGACAGGGCTGAGGTTCACTGAAGCTTTCTTT
CASSPETGLRFTEAFF
>TRBD2|NA|TRBV10-3|TRBJ2-1
TGTGCCATCAGGACAAGCGGGAGGGTCGGGGCCCTCTACAATGAGCAGTTCTTC
CAIRTSGRVGALYNEQFF
>TRBD2|NA|TRBV15|TRBJ2-3
TGTGCCACCAGCAGGGCCTCACTAGCGGGGGGCGCGACAGATACGCAGTATTTT
CATSRASLAGGATDTQYF
>NA|once|TRBV7-9|TRBJ2-7
TGTGCCAGCAGCTTAGTCCGCCCCGGGGGAGCCGACGAGCAGTACTTC
CASSLVRPGGADEQYF
>NA|NA|TRBV2|TRBJ1-6
TGTGCCAGCAGGCCAGGGCTTAGCTCCTATAATTCACCCCTCCACTTT
CASRPGLSSYNSPLHF
>TRBD1|NA|TRBV5-1|TRBJ1-4
TGCGCCAGCAGCGGAGGACAGGGGGCGCGCGAAAAACTGTTTTTT
CASSGGQGAREKLFF
>NA|NA|TRBV5-5|TRBJ2-6
TGTGCCAGCAGCCAGTACTCTGGGGCCAACGTCCTGACTTTC
CASSQYSGANVLTF
>NA|NA|TRBV7-2|TRBJ2-5
TGTGCCAGCAGCTCGAGAACGAAAGGGGTGAGAGAGACCCAGTACTTC
CASSSRTKGVRETQYF
>TRBD2|once|TRBV4-3|TRBJ2-3
TGCGCCAGCAGCCCCGTAGCGGGGGGAGCCGCAGATACGCAGTATTTT
CASSPVAGGAADTQYF
>NA|NA|TRBV7-2|TRBJ1-1
TGTGCCAGCAGCTTAGTTTTGAGAGGGGTCACTGAAGCTTTCTTT
CASSLVLRGVTEAFF
>TRBD2|NA|TRBV29-1|TRBJ2-3
TGCAGCGTTGAGCGGGGGGGCGCAGATACGCAGTATTTT
CSVERGGADTQYF
>TRBD1|NA|TRBV6-1|TRBJ2-2
TGTGCCAGCAGCCCAGGGGGCCCCAACACCGGGGAGCTGTTTTTT
CASSPGGPNTGELFF
>NA|NA|TRBV5-1|TRBJ2-5
TGCGCCAGCAGCTTGGAAGGGGCGGGACGGGAGACCCAGTACTTC
CASSLEGAGRETQYF
>NA|once|TRBV28|TRBJ1-3
TGTGCCAGCAGTGCCCTAGAACCTGGAAACACCATATATTTT
CASSALEPGNTIYF